This is a list of T cell receptor beta chains from one sample in a study of T cell responses to AZD1222 COVID-19 vaccine. The repertoire was sequenced with immunoSEQ multiplex PCR; TCRdb's copy has only in-frame clones and lacks some. The sample consists of 130,000 or so clones, roughly nine tenths of them appearing once. The material was peripheral blood, obtained on day 0 of AZD1222 vaccination. The receptors stem from an adult in good health. Both conserved end residues are part of each CDR3. A D gene is named only where the DNA matches it firmly. A row's size may be missing; if present it is once, few, many or a size class.

J gene: TRBJ1-6; D gene: -; V gene: TRBV6-5; clone size: -; CDR3 protein: CASSYSRGAAYSPLHF; CDR3 DNA: TGTGCCAGCAGTTACTCGAGGGGGGCCGCCTATTCACCCCTCCACTTT
J gene: TRBJ2-7; D gene: TRBD2; V gene: TRBV27; clone size: -; CDR3 protein: CASSSWTSGEHYEQYF; CDR3 DNA: TGTGCCAGCAGTTCATGGACTAGCGGGGAGCACTACGAGCAGTACTTC
J gene: TRBJ1-2; D gene: -; V gene: TRBV7-9; clone size: -; CDR3 protein: CASSYSAAGGYTF; CDR3 DNA: TGTGCCAGCAGCTATTCGGCGGCGGGAGGCTACACCTTC
J gene: TRBJ2-1; D gene: -; V gene: TRBV11-2; clone size: few; CDR3 protein: CASSLVEAAQFF; CDR3 DNA: TGTGCCAGCAGCTTAGTGGAGGCGGCGCAGTTCTTC
J gene: TRBJ2-7; D gene: -; V gene: TRBV21-1; clone size: once; CDR3 protein: CASSKGGRGAPLWEQYF; CDR3 DNA: TGTGCCAGCAGCAAAGGGGGGAGGGGAGCCCCTCTTTGGGAGCAGTACTTC
J gene: TRBJ1-1; D gene: -; V gene: TRBV12-3/TRBV12-4; clone size: -; CDR3 protein: CASSFLMNTEAFF; CDR3 DNA: TGTGCCAGCAGTTTTTTGATGAACACTGAAGCTTTCTTT
J gene: TRBJ2-3; D gene: TRBD2; V gene: TRBV7-2; clone size: -; CDR3 protein: CASSLVAPGLAGSGTQYF; CDR3 DNA: TGTGCCAGCAGCTTAGTAGCCCCCGGACTAGCGGGGAGCGGTACGCAGTATTTT
J gene: TRBJ1-2; D gene: TRBD1; V gene: TRBV6-5; clone size: -; CDR3 protein: CASSLDREVGYGYTF; CDR3 DNA: TGTGCCAGCAGTCTAGACAGGGAAGTTGGATATGGCTACACCTTC
J gene: TRBJ1-2; D gene: -; V gene: TRBV11-2; clone size: -; CDR3 protein: CASSPTDVGNYGYTF; CDR3 DNA: TGTGCCAGCAGCCCGACCGACGTTGGGAACTATGGCTACACCTTC
J gene: TRBJ1-6; D gene: TRBD1; V gene: TRBV6-4; clone size: -; CDR3 protein: CASRAGTGGVSPLHF; CDR3 DNA: TGTGCCAGCAGAGCCGGGACAGGGGGCGTTTCACCCCTCCACTTT
J gene: TRBJ1-1; D gene: -; V gene: TRBV5-1; clone size: -; CDR3 protein: CASSLNPAGLNTEAFF; CDR3 DNA: TGCGCCAGCAGCTTGAATCCGGCAGGGCTGAACACTGAAGCTTTCTTT
J gene: TRBJ2-1; D gene: -; V gene: TRBV9; clone size: once; CDR3 protein: CASSANSAGGEQFF; CDR3 DNA: TGTGCCAGCAGCGCAAACTCGGCAGGCGGTGAGCAGTTCTTC
J gene: TRBJ1-1; D gene: -; V gene: TRBV27; clone size: -; CDR3 protein: CASRPGGTYENTEAFF; CDR3 DNA: TGTGCCAGCAGGCCGGGGGGGACATACGAGAACACTGAAGCTTTCTTT
J gene: TRBJ1-6; D gene: -; V gene: TRBV9; clone size: once; CDR3 protein: CASSVERQGNSPLHF; CDR3 DNA: TGTGCCAGCAGCGTTGAGCGCCAGGGCAATTCACCCCTCCACTTT
J gene: TRBJ1-5; D gene: -; V gene: TRBV28; clone size: -; CDR3 protein: CALGHLNQPQHF; CDR3 DNA: TGTGCCCTTGGGCACCTCAATCAGCCCCAGCATTTT
J gene: TRBJ2-2; D gene: -; V gene: TRBV29-1; clone size: -; CDR3 protein: CSVTGQYTGELFF; CDR3 DNA: TGCAGCGTCACCGGACAATACACCGGGGAGCTGTTTTTT
J gene: TRBJ2-1; D gene: -; V gene: TRBV27; clone size: -; CDR3 protein: CASSYSTGGYNEQFF; CDR3 DNA: TGTGCCAGCAGTTACTCGACTGGCGGGTACAATGAGCAGTTCTTC
J gene: TRBJ2-1; D gene: -; V gene: TRBV3-1/TRBV3-2; clone size: -; CDR3 protein: CAGWDGDYNEQFF; CDR3 DNA: TGTGCCGGGTGGGACGGGGATTACAATGAGCAGTTCTTC
J gene: TRBJ1-5; D gene: TRBD1; V gene: TRBV7-9; clone size: -; CDR3 protein: CASSSRGSNQPQHF; CDR3 DNA: TGTGCCAGCAGCTCCAGGGGGAGCAATCAGCCCCAGCATTTT
J gene: TRBJ2-3; D gene: -; V gene: TRBV5-4; clone size: -; CDR3 protein: CASSLAGTLSADTQYF; CDR3 DNA: TGTGCCAGCAGCTTGGCTGGGACTCTTAGCGCAGATACGCAGTATTTT
J gene: TRBJ2-3; D gene: TRBD1; V gene: TRBV10-3; clone size: -; CDR3 protein: CAISGTGKDTQYF; CDR3 DNA: TGTGCCATATCGGGGACAGGGAAAGATACGCAGTATTTT
J gene: TRBJ1-4; D gene: TRBD1; V gene: TRBV4-2; clone size: -; CDR3 protein: CASSQHRDRGLEKLFF; CDR3 DNA: TGTGCCAGCAGCCAGCACCGGGACAGGGGGCTTGAAAAACTGTTTTTT
J gene: TRBJ1-1; D gene: TRBD1; V gene: TRBV15; clone size: once; CDR3 protein: CATSRTTGQGSWYTEAFF; CDR3 DNA: TGTGCCACCAGCAGAACAACGGGACAGGGAAGCTGGTACACTGAAGCTTTCTTT